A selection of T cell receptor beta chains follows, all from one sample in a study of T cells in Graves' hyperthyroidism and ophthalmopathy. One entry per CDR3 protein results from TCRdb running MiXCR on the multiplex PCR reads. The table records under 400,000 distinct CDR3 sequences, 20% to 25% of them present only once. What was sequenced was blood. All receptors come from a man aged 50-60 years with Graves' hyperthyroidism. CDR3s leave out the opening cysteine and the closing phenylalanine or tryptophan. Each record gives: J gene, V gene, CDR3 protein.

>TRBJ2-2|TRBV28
ASSSSTSGYEDTGELF
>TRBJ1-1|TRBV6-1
ATDRGQNKLNTEAF
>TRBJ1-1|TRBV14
ASSRDTRGARNTEAF
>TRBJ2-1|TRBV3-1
ASSQGATGTYNEQF
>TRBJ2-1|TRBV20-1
SAGRDPREQF
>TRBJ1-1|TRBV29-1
SAADRGRTEAF
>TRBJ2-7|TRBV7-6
ASTLAGGGTYEQY
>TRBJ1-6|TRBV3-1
ASSQGPGFDSPLH
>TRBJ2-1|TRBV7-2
ASSLGGVLHSYNEQF
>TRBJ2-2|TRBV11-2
ASSPGTWGGELF
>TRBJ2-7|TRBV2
ASSERSSGSYEQY
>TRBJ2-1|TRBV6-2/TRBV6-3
ASPTGTSGSNEQF
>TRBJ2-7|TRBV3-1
ASSPGLGSYEQY
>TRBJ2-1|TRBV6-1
ASSEGWIRF
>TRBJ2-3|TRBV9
ASSAHRGHPDTQY
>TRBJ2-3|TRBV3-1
ASSQDMEITDTQY
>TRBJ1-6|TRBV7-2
ASSRAGQGTSPLH
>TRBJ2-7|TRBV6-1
ASSESATSGHSYEQY
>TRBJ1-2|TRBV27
ASKGGSGGYT
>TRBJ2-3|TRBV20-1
SASPRASTDTQY
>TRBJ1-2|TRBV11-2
ASSLVDRGLIYGYT
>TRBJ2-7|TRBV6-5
ASSYSRGGLEQY
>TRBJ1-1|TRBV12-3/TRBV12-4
ASSFKGGNTEAF
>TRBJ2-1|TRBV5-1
ASGSHPPTTGLADNEQF
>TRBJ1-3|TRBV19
ASLPRPGQGLTFSGNTIY
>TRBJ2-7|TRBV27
ASSLRDSGEQY
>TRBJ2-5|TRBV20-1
SARGGGRGETQY
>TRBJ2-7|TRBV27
ASSLGLDSTYEQY
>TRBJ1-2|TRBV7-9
ASSWGALGQGVYGYT
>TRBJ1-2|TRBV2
ASSRTGGNGYT
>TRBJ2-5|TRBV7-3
ASSLAHPLSGMY
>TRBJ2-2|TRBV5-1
ASSRLAETNTGELF
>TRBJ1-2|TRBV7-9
ASSSTTGANYGYT
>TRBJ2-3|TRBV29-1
SVEDLVAGGPADTQY
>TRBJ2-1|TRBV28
ASSLTVTPGGPYNEQF
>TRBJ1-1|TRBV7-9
ASNQGAGVDTEAF
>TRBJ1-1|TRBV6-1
ASSEFPRRRTTEAF
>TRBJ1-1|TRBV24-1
ATSDFPRGRAF
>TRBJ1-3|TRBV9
ASSTGLGNTIY
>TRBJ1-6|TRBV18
ASSPQQGLGSPLH
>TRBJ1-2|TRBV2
ASSGSGQAHYGYT
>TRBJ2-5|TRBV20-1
SANLRGQETQY
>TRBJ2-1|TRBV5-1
ASSWGGYNEQF
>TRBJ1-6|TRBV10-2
ASTSTAGNSPLH
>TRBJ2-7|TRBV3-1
ASSQVKGQPSSEQY
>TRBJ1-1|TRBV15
ATTPRTEEAYTEAF
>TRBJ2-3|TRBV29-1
SVEGGHGEASDTQY
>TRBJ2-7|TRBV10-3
AISAGLQYEQY
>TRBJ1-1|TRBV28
ASSPPTGMNTEAF
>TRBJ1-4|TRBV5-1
ASSSTGDEEKLF
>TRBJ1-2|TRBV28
AIRGETVPYGYT
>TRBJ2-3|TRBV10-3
AISERAEDTQY
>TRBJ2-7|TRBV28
ASSSTGTGDYEQY
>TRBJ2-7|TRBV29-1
SATGQGTSEQY
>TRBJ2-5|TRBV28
ASSDFSSGRSRGETQY